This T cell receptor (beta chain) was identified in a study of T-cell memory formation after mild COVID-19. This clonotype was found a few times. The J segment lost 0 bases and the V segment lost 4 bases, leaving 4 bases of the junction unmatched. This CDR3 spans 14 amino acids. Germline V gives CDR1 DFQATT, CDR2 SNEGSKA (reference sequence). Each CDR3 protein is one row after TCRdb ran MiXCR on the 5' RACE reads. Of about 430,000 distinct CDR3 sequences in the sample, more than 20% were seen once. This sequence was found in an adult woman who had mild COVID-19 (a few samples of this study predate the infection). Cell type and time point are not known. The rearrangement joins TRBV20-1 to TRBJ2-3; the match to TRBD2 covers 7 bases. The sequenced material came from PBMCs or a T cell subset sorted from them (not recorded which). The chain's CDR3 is CSAKAGVSTDTQYF. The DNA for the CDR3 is TGCAGTGCTAAGGCGGGAGTGAGCACAGATACGCAGTATTTT.